Presented here are 5 T cell receptor beta chains from one specimen sequenced in a study of T cells in Graves' hyperthyroidism and ophthalmopathy. TCR beta CDR3 regions were amplified from RNA. HTBI primers were used for first-round RT-PCR of the TCR CDR3. A single record per CDR3 protein comes from TCRdb applying MiXCR to the multiplex PCR reads. The sample carries about 360,000 distinct CDR3 sequences, 13% recorded once. Sequenced: blood. All receptors come from a woman between 18 and 30 years old with Graves' hyperthyroidism.

At least ten counts were recorded for this clonotype. The rearrangement uses TRBV12-3 or TRBV12-4 and TRBJ1-1; D is undetermined. The CDR3 has 14 amino acids. Trimming left V 0 bases short and J 1 base short, with 6 bases between. The CDR3 bases are TGTGCCAGCAGTTTAGCGTTCAGGAACACTGAAGCTTTCTTT. Translated, it gives CASSLAFRNTEAFF.

Only a few counts were recorded for this clonotype. The chain combines TRBV18 with TRBJ1-4; D is unresolved. V lost 6 bases to trimming and J lost 0 bases, with 8 bases between them. This CDR3 is 14 amino acids long. CDR1 is KGHSH, CDR2 LQKENI, per germline. The CDR3 region is CASSTATTNEKLFF. In nucleotides, the CDR3 is TGTGCCAGCTCGACGGCAACAACTAATGAAAAACTGTTTTTT.

This clonotype was recorded at least ten times. The chain has TRBV9 and TRBJ2-1; TRBD2 matches 8 bases. Germline V gene data show CDR1 as SGDLS and CDR2 as YYNGEE. J lost 2 bases, V lost 4 bases, and 5 bases had no gene match. CDR3 length: 15 residues. The CDR3 region is CASSQSGGAYNEQFF. In DNA, the CDR3 is TGTGCCAGCAGCCAAAGCGGGGGAGCCTACAATGAGCAGTTCTTC.

This clonotype was observed many times. The gene calls are TRBV28 and TRBJ1-4; TRBD1 might be the D (6 bases). CDR1 and CDR2 from the germline V gene are MDHEN and SYDVKM. This CDR3 has 13 amino acids. The V gene lost 6 bases and the J gene lost 8 bases, with 13 bases spanning the gap. In DNA, the CDR3 is TGTGCCAGCAGCGGGCAGGGGCTCGAAAAACTGTTTTTT. This translates into CASSGQGLEKLFF. The variable domain in full, with the rest retrieved from reference TRBV28 and TRBJ1-4, is DVKVTQSSRYLVKRTGEKVFLECVQDMDHENMFWYRQDPGLGLRLIYFSYDVKMKEKGDIPEGYSVSREKKERFSLILESASTNQTSMYLCASSGQGLEKLFFGSGTQLSVL.

This clonotype has just a few counts. CDR3 residues: CAWSYGGGRETQYF. Here the CDR3 DNA reads TGTGCCTGGAGTTACGGGGGAGGACGAGAGACCCAGTACTTC. The V gene is TRBV30, the J gene TRBJ2-5, with a possible D match to TRBD2 (6 bases). Germline CDR1 is GTSNPN and CDR2 is SVGIG (reference sequence). There are 14 residues in the CDR3. Trimming stripped 2 bases from V and 4 bases from J, with 14 bases between.